This T cell receptor (beta chain) derives from a study of blood T cell repertoires in COVID-19. As for the study in general: Samples taken during acute and convalescent COVID-19 were collected in the United States, Italy and Spain.

Germline CDR1 and CDR2: SGHDT and YYEEEE. V lost 4 bases to trimming and J lost 3 bases, with 23 bases between them. This CDR3 region has 18 residues. Original methodology: For nucleated cells, counts were estimated from reference gene primer amplification. TCRdb keeps only in-frame clones here, not all; method: immunoSEQ multiplex PCR. The V and J calls and the clone size are those of that table, but D and trimming were determined from the DNA. The sample has about 240,000 clones; around 83% are singletons. The chain joins TRBV5-6 to TRBJ1-3; tentative D call: TRBD1 (6 bases). Sequencing was done on a sample of peripheral blood. This receptor was obtained from a man aged 25-45 years who had recovered from COVID-19. CDR3 sequence (DNA): TGTGCCAGCAGCAAGGGCCGGGTGGGGGCGACGGTTGGAAACACCATATATTTT. Translated, it gives CASSKGRVGATVGNTIYF.